The 19 T cell receptor beta chains in this list originate from one sample, sequenced in a study of blood T cell repertoires in COVID-19. TCRdb's copy holds only in-frame clones and misses some; the assay was immunoSEQ multiplex PCR. The sample consists of 280,000 or so clones, 70% to 90% of them appearing once. Sample: peripheral blood. These receptors were collected from a man aged 18-30 years with active or convalescent COVID-19.

The CDR3 nucleotides read TGTGCCAGCAGCTTAGCATCGGGACTGGGGGAGCAGTACTTC. This encodes CASSLASGLGEQYF. The chain has TRBV7-6 and TRBJ2-7, with D possibly being TRBD2 (6 bases). There are 14 residues in the CDR3. V was shortened by 0 bases and J by 7 bases, with 13 bases between the two germline ends. CDR1 is SGHVS and CDR2 is FNYEAQ in the germline V gene. Variable domain in full (rest from reference TRBV7-6 and TRBJ2-7): GAGVSQSPRYKVTKRGQDVALRCDPISGHVSLYWYRQALGQGPEFLTYFNYEAQQDKSGLPNDRFSAERPEGSISTLTIQRTEQRDSAMYRCASSLASGLGEQYFGPGTRLTVT.

The gene calls are TRBV10-3 and TRBJ1-4; perhaps TRBD1 as D (6 bases). The germline gives CDR1 ENHRY, CDR2 SYGVKD. This CDR3 contains 15 residues. The V and J ends lost 4 bases and 0 bases respectively, with 9 bases between them. The CDR3 sequence is CAISVTGSTNEKLFF. The CDR3 nucleotides are TGTGCCATCAGTGTGACAGGCTCAACTAATGAAAAACTGTTTTTT.

The chain employs TRBV12-5 and TRBJ1-3; D uncertain. The CDR3 spans 12 residues. Trimming cost V 1 base and J 9 bases, with 7 bases left between them. Germline lookup yields CDR1 LGHNT and CDR2 FRNRAP. In DNA form, the CDR3 reads TGTGCTAGTGGTTTGGGGACTGGCACCATATATTTT. Its translation: CASGLGTGTIYF.

The chain links TRBV7-6 to TRBJ1-6; weak D call: TRBD1 (6 bases). CDR1 is SGHVS and CDR2 is FNYEAQ in the germline V gene. The CDR3 is 13 residues long. V lost 0 bases to trimming and J lost 9 bases, with 6 bases between them. The CDR3 DNA follows: TGTGCCAGCAGCTTAGCAGGGGGTTCACCCCTCCACTTT. As protein: CASSLAGGSPLHF.

The V and J genes are TRBV5-4 and TRBJ1-2, with 9 bases aligning to TRBD1. Germline V gene data show CDR1 as SGHNT and CDR2 as YYREEE (reference sequence). J was trimmed by 7 bases and V by 4 bases; bases with no gene match: 14. The CDR3 contains 16 residues. The CDR3 protein is CASSQNRDRVMPGYTF. CDR3 nucleotides: TGTGCCAGCAGCCAGAACCGGGACAGGGTGATGCCTGGCTACACCTTC.

The chain joins TRBV5-5 to TRBJ2-7, with D perhaps matching TRBD2 (7 bases). V lost 1 base to trimming and J lost 5 bases, with 16 bases between them. Looked up from germline, CDR1 is SGHKS and CDR2 is YYEKEE (reference sequence). The CDR3 consists of 15 residues. CDR3 in DNA: TGTGCCAGCAGCTTGAGGGGGGGGGTAGTGGACGAGCAGTACTTC. Translated, it gives CASSLRGGVVDEQYF.

Ten or more counts support this clone. The genes are TRBV5-4 and TRBJ2-5; TRBD2 agrees at 16 bases. V lost 4 bases to trimming and J lost 5 bases; unmatched junction nucleotides: 8. Germline V gene sequence: CDR1 SGHNT, CDR2 YYREEE (reference sequence). The CDR3 runs to 17 residues. Here the CDR3 reads CASSPGLAGGPEETQYF. Here the CDR3 DNA reads TGTGCCAGCAGCCCGGGACTAGCGGGGGGGCCTGAGGAGACCCAGTACTTC.

The chain combines TRBV5-8 with TRBJ2-5; a weak D match, TRBD2 (6 bases). The CDR3 is made up of 15 amino acids. CDR1 and CDR2 from the germline V gene are SGHTS and YDEGEE. Trimming took 0 bases from V and 2 from J, leaving 11 bases between them. The CDR3 loop reads CASSLGGVFQETQYF. For the CDR3, the DNA is TGTGCCAGCAGCTTGGGGGGGGTTTTTCAAGAGACCCAGTACTTC.

This clone was found a few times. The rearrangement links TRBV5-1 to TRBJ2-7, with 7 bases fitting TRBD1. Looked up from germline, CDR1 is SGHRS and CDR2 is YFSETQ. The CDR3 runs 14 residues. The V segment lost 0 bases and the J segment 2 bases; nucleotides outside the gene matches: 2. CDR3: CASSLVTGPYEQYF. For the CDR3, the DNA is TGCGCCAGCAGCTTGGTGACAGGGCCCTACGAGCAGTACTTC.

This rearrangement joins TRBV11-3 to TRBJ2-7; D may be TRBD1 (6 bases). Trimming stripped 5 bases from V and 5 bases from J, with 16 bases between. The CDR3 is 14 amino acids. Germline V lookup: CDR1 SGHNT, CDR2 YENEEA. CDR3 amino acids: CASSQGGRGHEQYF. The CDR3 DNA sequence: TGTGCCAGCAGCCAGGGCGGCAGGGGTCACGAGCAGTACTTC.

This clone came up once. The chain combines TRBV5-1 with TRBJ1-1, with no clear D. Germline values: CDR1 SGHRS, CDR2 YFSETQ. Trimming took off 4 bases at V and 5 bases at J, with 21 bases between the two ends. CDR3 size: 16 residues. In nucleotides, the CDR3 is TGCGCCAGCAGCCCCCGAGGTTCGCTGGAGGTGACTGAAGCTTTCTTT. It encodes CASSPRGSLEVTEAFF.

The genes are TRBV5-1 and TRBJ1-5; 8 bases agree with TRBD1. CDR1 is SGHRS, CDR2 YFSETQ, per germline. V lost 3 bases to trimming and J lost 2 bases; unmatched junction nucleotides: 1. The CDR3 spans 14 residues. In DNA, the CDR3 is TGCGCCAGCAGCTCGACAGGGGGCAATCAGCCCCAGCATTTT. Protein sequence: CASSSTGGNQPQHF.

The chain joins TRBV7-2 to TRBJ2-1; the match to TRBD2 covers 9 bases. There are 15 residues in the CDR3. V gave up 3 bases and J gave up 7 bases; unmatched junction bases: 7. Germline V gives CDR1 SGHTA, CDR2 FQGNSA. Here the CDR3 DNA reads TGTGCCAGCAGCTTGGGGCGGGGGGGCCTTAATGAGCAGTTCTTC. This gives the protein CASSLGRGGLNEQFF. The complete variable domain, with remaining parts taken from reference TRBV7-2 and TRBJ2-1, reads GAGVSQSPSNKVTEKGKDVELRCDPISGHTALYWYRQSLGQGLEFLIYFQGNSAPDKSGLPSDRFSAERTGGSVSTLTIQRTQQEDSAVYLCASSLGRGGLNEQFFGPGTRLTVL.

The chain recombines TRBV6-1 with TRBJ1-6; no clear D gene. This CDR3 contains 13 residues. The germline CDR1 and CDR2 sequences are MNHNS and SASEGT. Trimming cost V 0 bases and J 5 bases, with 2 bases left between them. DNA for the CDR3: TGTGCCAGCAGTGAAGCCGATAATTCACCCCTCCACTTT. It yields the protein CASSEADNSPLHF.

V is TRBV19 and J is TRBJ1-2, with 8 positions matching TRBD1. The length of the CDR3 is 15 residues. Germline V lookup: CDR1 LNHDA, CDR2 SQIVND (reference sequence). Trimming cost V 4 bases and J 5 bases; bases outside gene matches: 9. The CDR3 DNA reads as TGTGCCAGTAGTAAAACAGACAGGGGAGGATATGGCTACACCTTC. Its protein is CASSKTDRGGYGYTF.

The chain links TRBV5-1 to TRBJ2-5; 8 positions agree with TRBD2. The V gene's germline CDR1 is SGHRS and CDR2 YFSETQ. There are 17 residues in the CDR3. V trimming: 1 base; J trimming: 3 bases; junction bases outside the gene matches: 11. The CDR3 spells CASSLIPGLGAKETQYF. CDR3 coding DNA: TGCGCCAGCAGCTTGATTCCGGGACTAGGAGCAAAAGAGACCCAGTACTTC.

The rearrangement links TRBV9 to TRBJ2-5; TRBD2 matches at 9 bases. CDR1 and CDR2 from the germline V gene are SGDLS and YYNGEE. The CDR3 loop spans 16 amino acids. The V and J ends lost 0 bases and 2 bases, in that order; junction bases with no gene match: 5. The CDR3 reads CASSVGPAGGQETQYF. The CDR3 DNA is TGTGCCAGCAGCGTAGGCCCAGCGGGGGGACAAGAGACCCAGTACTTC.

V usage is TRBV24-1 and J usage is TRBJ2-5; 11 nucleotides align to TRBD2. Germline lookup yields CDR1 KGHDR and CDR2 SFDVKD. The junction had 9 bases not matched to a gene; V was cut back by 5 bases and J by 5 bases. The CDR3 consists of 16 residues. Here the CDR3 reads CATSVPSGGPGETQYF. The CDR3 nucleotides read TGTGCCACCAGTGTTCCTAGCGGGGGGCCAGGTGAGACCCAGTACTTC.

In its sample, this clone was seen once. The chain has TRBV7-8 and TRBJ2-1, with no clear D. Germline V gene data show CDR1 as SGHVS and CDR2 as FQNEAQ. The CDR3 runs 15 residues. Between the trimmed V and J ends, which lost 5 bases and 9 bases, there was a span of 20 bases. Here the CDR3 reads CASSPPRFEAREQFF. The CDR3 DNA sequence: TGTGCCAGCAGCCCGCCACGCTTCGAGGCTCGTGAGCAGTTCTTC.